The 20 T cell receptor beta chains below come from one sample, sequenced in a study of T cell clonality in common variable immunodeficiency. The repertoire was sequenced with immunoSEQ multiplex PCR; TCRdb's copy has only in-frame clones and lacks some. This sample includes 30,000 to 40,000 clones with no singletons; its ten biggest clones take up 9.5%. The sequenced material came from peripheral blood mononuclear cells. These receptors originate from a person between 18 and 75 years old in good health.

Ten or more counts support this clone. The read gets to within 3 residues of the CDR3 end, and the germline J gene fills in the rest. The chain is built from TRBV19 and TRBJ1-2, with 9 bases lining up with TRBD1. The CDR3 consists of 15 residues. J gave up 1 base and V 7 bases, and 7 bases lay outside the gene matches. Germline assignment: CDR1 LNHDA and CDR2 SQIVND (reference sequence). The part of the CDR3 DNA that was read is TGTGCCAGTATTCCCGGGACAGGGATTAACTATGGC. As protein: CASIPGTGINYG. The full CDR3 is CASIPGTGINYGYTF. The entire variable domain, with the rest obtained from reference TRBV19 and TRBJ1-2, is as follows: DGGITQSPKYLFRKEGQNVTLSCEQNLNHDAMYWYRQDPGQGLRLIYYSQIVNDFQKGDIAEGYSVSREKKESFPLTVTSAQKNPTAFYLCASIPGTGINYGYTFGSGTRLTVV.

This clone appeared many times. With the read ending 3 residues before the CDR3 end, the germline J gene is used to fill in that end. The chain uses TRBV9 and TRBJ2-1, with 12 bases matching TRBD2. The CDR3 length is 14 residues. Unmatched junction bases numbered 3, after V lost 3 bases and J lost 8 bases. Germline loops: CDR1 SGDLS, CDR2 YYNGEE. The CDR3 DNA, read in part, is TGTGCCAGCAGCGGACGACTAGCGGGGGATGAG. This codes for CASSGRLAGDE. The full-length CDR3 reads as CASSGRLAGDEQFF.

This clone occurred many times. The sequence runs out 3 residues before the end of the CDR3; the remainder is reconstructed from the germline J gene. The chain recombines TRBV6-2 or TRBV6-3 with TRBJ2-1, with TRBD1 as a possible D gene (5 bases). Germline V gene lookup returns CDR1 MNHEY and CDR2 SVGEGT. The CDR3 totals 14 residues. The ends were cut back, 8 bases at V and 1 base at J, with 12 bases in the middle. Partial CDR3 DNA: TGTGCCAGCGCCGGTGGGGCATCCTACAATGAG. Protein: CASAGGASYNE. The full CDR3 reads CASAGGASYNEQFF.

This clone was observed many times. The sequenced fragment ends 3 residues before the CDR3 boundary, so the rest is inferred from the germline J gene. The rearrangement uses TRBV7-9 and TRBJ1-3; D may be TRBD1 (5 bases). V lost 5 bases and J lost 4, with 15 bases in between. The CDR3 length is 15 residues. Germline CDR1 reads SEHNR; CDR2 reads FQNEAQ (reference sequence). The CDR3 loop reads CASSIGHSPGNTIYF. The sequenced part of the CDR3 DNA is TGTGCCAGCAGCATCGGACATTCCCCCGGAAACACC.

This clone was recorded many times. The read finishes 3 residues shy of the CDR3 end, and the germline J gene is used to complete it. The chain links TRBV28 to TRBJ2-2; 8 bases align to TRBD2. CDR3 length: 15 amino acids. CDR1 is MDHEN, CDR2 SYDVKM, per germline. Unmatched junction bases numbered 5, after V lost 2 bases and J lost 6 bases. The CDR3 sequence: CASSLKLAGAGELFF. Partial CDR3 DNA: TGTGCCAGCAGTTTAAAGCTAGCGGGTGCCGGGGAG.

On this clone: The read terminates 3 residues before the CDR3 end, so the remaining end is supplied by the germline J gene. The chain uses TRBV2 and TRBJ2-7; 7 bases line up with TRBD2. J was trimmed by 4 bases and V by 6 bases; bases with no gene match: 9. Germline lookup yields CDR1 SNHLY and CDR2 FYNNEI. The CDR3 has 14 amino acids. The CDR3: CASRSGLSTYEQYF. The CDR3 bases that were read are TGTGCCAGCAGGTCGGGACTATCGACTTACGAG. Based on the CDR3 plus reference TRBV2 and TRBJ2-7, the full variable domain is EPEVTQTPSHQVTQMGQEVILRCVPISNHLYFYWYRQILGQKVEFLVSFYNNEISEKSEIFDDQFSVERPDGSNFTLKIRSTKLEDSAMYFCASRSGLSTYEQYFGPGTRLTVT.

Ten or more counts support this clone. The read halts 3 residues ahead of the CDR3 end, with the missing end drawn from the germline J gene. The rearrangement joins TRBV6-7 to TRBJ1-1; D possibly corresponds to TRBD1 (5 bases). TRBV6-7 is designated an ORF whose function remains uncertain. The ends were cut back, 6 bases at V and 4 bases at J, with 9 bases in the middle. The CDR3 covers 12 residues. CDR3 DNA (partial): TGTGCCAGCAGGGGGCGCCTCACTGAA. The encoded protein is CASRGRLTE. The complete CDR3 protein is CASRGRLTEAFF.

This clone was counted ten times or more. The CDR3 extends 3 residues past the end of the read, so its final part is completed from the germline J gene. This chain uses TRBV29-1 with TRBJ1-1; D ambiguous. Germline loops: CDR1 SQVTM, CDR2 ANQGSEA. There are 14 residues in the CDR3. V was cut by 3 bases and J by 1 base, with 12 bases left in between. This chain's CDR3 is CSVDPTPTNTEAFF. The part of the CDR3 DNA that was read is TGCAGCGTTGACCCGACACCTACGAACACTGAA.

In this sample, this clone turned up many times. The read finishes 3 residues shy of the CDR3 end, and the germline J gene is used to complete it. The chain is built from TRBV7-2 and TRBJ2-5; the D gene is possibly TRBD2 (5 bases). Per germline, CDR1 SGHTA and CDR2 FQGNSA. CDR3 length: 13 amino acids. Trimming pared 5 bases from V and 2 bases from J, leaving 9 bases between. The covered CDR3 bases are TGTGCCAGCAGCCGGTCGGGGCAAGAGACC. Translated: CASSRSGQET. The full CDR3 reads CASSRSGQETQYF.

This clone was counted many times. The read gets to within 3 residues of the CDR3 end, and the germline J gene fills in the rest. The rearrangement joins TRBV6-1 to TRBJ2-7, with 8 bases lining up with TRBD1. The J segment lost 4 bases and the V segment lost 4 bases, leaving 9 bases of the junction unmatched. CDR3 length: 15 amino acids. From germline, CDR1 is MNHNS and CDR2 SASEGT. Incomplete CDR3 DNA: TGTGCCAGCAGTGCATCCGGGACAGGTTTATACGAG. Translation gives CASSASGTGLYE. The entire CDR3 protein reads CASSASGTGLYEQYF.

Many counts were recorded for this clone. The read finishes 3 residues shy of the CDR3 end, and the germline J gene is used to complete it. The V call is TRBV19, the J call TRBJ1-2, with a weak D call TRBD1 (6 bases). This CDR3 region has 16 residues. Trimming took off 7 bases at V and 4 bases at J, with 22 bases between the two ends. Germline assignment: CDR1 LNHDA and CDR2 SQIVND (reference sequence). The sequenced part of the CDR3 DNA is TGTGCCAGTACTAACCCTAGGGGGGGGGTGGCCTATGGC. Its translation is CASTNPRGGVAYG. The whole CDR3 reads CASTNPRGGVAYGYTF.

In this sample, this clone turned up many times. The read gets to within 3 residues of the CDR3 end, and the germline J gene fills in the rest. The gene calls are TRBV9 and TRBJ2-1; 9 bases agree with TRBD2. CDR3 size: 16 residues. CDR1 is SGDLS, CDR2 YYNGEE, per germline. J lost 9 bases, V lost 5 bases, and 15 bases had no gene match. CDR3 residues: CASSSPGTSRAGEQFF. The CDR3 DNA, read in part, is TGTGCCAGCAGTTCCCCGGGGACTAGCAGGGCGGGTGAG.

The table lists this clone with many counts. The sequenced fragment ends 3 residues before the CDR3 boundary, so the rest is inferred from the germline J gene. The gene calls are TRBV6-1 and TRBJ1-6; tentatively, D is TRBD1 (6 bases). V lost 0 bases and J 10 bases, leaving 10 bases between the germline ends. Germline V lookup: CDR1 MNHNS, CDR2 SASEGT. The CDR3 has 14 residues. Partial CDR3 DNA: TGTGCCAGCAGTGAAGCGGGGGCTGGGTCACCC. Translating gives CASSEAGAGSP. The CDR3 reads in full as CASSEAGAGSPLHF.

This clone was seen many times. The read ends 3 residues before the CDR3 terminus; that terminus is restored from the germline J gene. V is TRBV6-1 and J is TRBJ2-1, with 8 nucleotides matching TRBD2. The CDR3 sequence is 16 residues long. Trimming at V came to 4 bases and at J to 2 bases, leaving 7 bases not matched to a gene. Germline CDR1 MNHNS, CDR2 SASEGT. The CDR3 bases that were read are TGTGCCAGCAGTGCTCTCCAAGCGGGAGCCTACAATGAG. Translating gives CASSALQAGAYNE. The whole CDR3 protein reads CASSALQAGAYNEQFF.

The sample holds many counts of this clone. Sequencing ends 3 residues short of the CDR3 end; the germline J gene provides the rest. V and J are TRBV20-1 and TRBJ2-1; a weak D match, TRBD1 (6 bases). Germline CDR1 DFQATT, CDR2 SNEGSKA (reference sequence). V dropped 3 bases and J dropped 6 bases, with 12 bases sitting between them. This CDR3 has 13 residues. CDR3 sequence: CSARGEGGNEQFF. The sequenced CDR3 bases are TGCAGTGCTAGGGGGGAAGGGGGCAATGAG.

This clone was counted at least ten times. Read data end 3 residues before the CDR3 end; the end is taken from the germline J gene. The chain recombines TRBV30 with TRBJ1-2, with D hard to call. In germline, CDR1 is GTSNPN, CDR2 SVGIG (reference sequence). The length of the CDR3 is 11 residues. The CDR3 protein is CAWSWQRGYTF. The DNA read from the CDR3 is TGTGCCTGGAGTTGGCAGCGGGGC.

This clone was counted ten times or more. The CDR3 extends 3 residues past the end of the read, so its final part is completed from the germline J gene. Other DNA sequences in this sample translate to the same CDR3. The chain joins TRBV5-1 to TRBJ2-3, with 10 bases matching TRBD2. The CDR3 length is 15 residues. Trimming at V came to 5 bases and at J to 5 bases, leaving 8 bases not matched to a gene. Germline CDR1 reads SGHRS; CDR2 reads YFSETQ. The CDR3 DNA, read in part, is TGCGCCAGCAGTCCCAGCGGGAGGGCGGTAGATACG. Translation gives CASSPSGRAVDT. The whole CDR3 protein reads CASSPSGRAVDTQYF.

Of note for this clone: The CDR3 end lies 3 residues beyond the end of the read and is filled in from the germline J gene. The chain links TRBV18 to TRBJ1-2; D is ambiguous. The CDR3 contains 14 residues. Germline V gene lookup returns CDR1 KGHSH and CDR2 LQKENI. This CDR3 reads CASSPPTSSYDYTF. The CDR3 bases that were read are TGTGCCAGCTCACCACCTACTAGCTCCTACGAC.

This clone was counted many times. The read falls 3 residues short of the CDR3 end, and the missing part is taken from the germline J gene. The V and J genes are TRBV19 and TRBJ2-1; 9 bases match TRBD2. CDR1 is LNHDA and CDR2 is SQIVND in the germline V gene (reference sequence). This CDR3 is built from 16 residues. After removal of 10 bases from V and 6 bases from J, the junction contained 16 bases not matched to a gene. The CDR3 loop reads CATSGAGGPIFNEQFF. The part of the CDR3 DNA that was read is TGTGCCACCAGCGGGGCGGGAGGGCCCATTTTCAATGAG.

This clone came up many times. Read data end 3 residues before the CDR3 end; the end is taken from the germline J gene. The chain joins TRBV19 to TRBJ2-3; D uncertain. Trimming shortened V by 2 bases and J by 1 base, and 4 bases separated the two germline ends. Germline V gene data show CDR1 as LNHDA and CDR2 as SQIVND (reference sequence). This CDR3 has 13 amino acids. The CDR3 loop is CASSIRGTDTQYF. The CDR3 bases that were read are TGTGCCAGTAGTATACGCGGCACAGATACG. Looking up the rest from reference TRBV19 and TRBJ2-3 gives the full variable domain: DGGITQSPKYLFRKEGQNVTLSCEQNLNHDAMYWYRQDPGQGLRLIYYSQIVNDFQKGDIAEGYSVSREKKESFPLTVTSAQKNPTAFYLCASSIRGTDTQYFGPGTRLTVL.